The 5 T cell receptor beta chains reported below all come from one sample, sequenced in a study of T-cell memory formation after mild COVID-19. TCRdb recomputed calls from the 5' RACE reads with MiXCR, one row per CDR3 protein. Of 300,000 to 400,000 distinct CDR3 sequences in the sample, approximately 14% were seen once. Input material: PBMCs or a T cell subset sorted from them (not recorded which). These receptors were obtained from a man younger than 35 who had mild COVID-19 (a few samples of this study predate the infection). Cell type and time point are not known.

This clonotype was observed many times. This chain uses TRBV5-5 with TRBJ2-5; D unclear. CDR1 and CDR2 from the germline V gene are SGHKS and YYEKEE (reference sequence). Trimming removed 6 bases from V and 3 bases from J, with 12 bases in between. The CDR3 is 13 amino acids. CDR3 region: CASTLVVEETQYF. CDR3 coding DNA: TGTGCCAGCACCCTCGTAGTTGAAGAGACCCAGTACTTC.

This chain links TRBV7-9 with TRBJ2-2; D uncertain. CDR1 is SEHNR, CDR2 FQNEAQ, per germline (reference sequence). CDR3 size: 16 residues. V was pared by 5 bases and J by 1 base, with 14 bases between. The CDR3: CASSLIRTGNTGELFF. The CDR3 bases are TGTGCCAGCAGCCTAATAAGGACGGGGAACACCGGGGAGCTGTTTTTT.

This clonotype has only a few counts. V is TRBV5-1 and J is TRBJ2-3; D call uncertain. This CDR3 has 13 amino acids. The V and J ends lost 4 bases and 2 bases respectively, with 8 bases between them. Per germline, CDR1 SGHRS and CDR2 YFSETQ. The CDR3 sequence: CASSPESTDTQYF. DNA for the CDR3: TGCGCCAGCAGCCCGGAATCCACAGATACGCAGTATTTT.

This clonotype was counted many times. In DNA, the CDR3 is TGTGCCACCAGCAGAGGACGGGACGAAGAGACCCAGTACTTC. Its protein product is CATSRGRDEETQYF. The rearrangement joins TRBV15 to TRBJ2-5; either TRBD1 or TRBD2 may fit D (5 bases each). Germline CDR1 and CDR2: LNHNV and YYDKDF (reference sequence). The germline V and J ends were trimmed by 1 base and 3 bases, with 9 bases remaining between them. There are 14 residues in the CDR3.

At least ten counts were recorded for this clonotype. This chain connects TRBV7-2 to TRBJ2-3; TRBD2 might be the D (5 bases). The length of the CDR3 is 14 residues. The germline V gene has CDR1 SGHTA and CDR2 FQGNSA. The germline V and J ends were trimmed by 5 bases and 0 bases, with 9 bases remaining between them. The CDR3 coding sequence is TGTGCCAGCAGCCCGGACTCTAGCACAGATACGCAGTATTTT. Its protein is CASSPDSSTDTQYF.